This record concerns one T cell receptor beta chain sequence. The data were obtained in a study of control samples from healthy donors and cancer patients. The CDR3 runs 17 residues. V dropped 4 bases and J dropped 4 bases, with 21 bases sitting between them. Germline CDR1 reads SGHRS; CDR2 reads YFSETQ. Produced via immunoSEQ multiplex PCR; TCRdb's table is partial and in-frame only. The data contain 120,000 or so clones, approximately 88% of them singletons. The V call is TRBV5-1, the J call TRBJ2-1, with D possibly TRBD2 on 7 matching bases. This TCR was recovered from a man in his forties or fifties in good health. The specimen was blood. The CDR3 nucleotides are TGCGCCAGCAGCGTTATCGCGGGGGCGAGAGGGTACAATGAGCAGTTCTTC. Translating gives CASSVIAGARGYNEQFF.